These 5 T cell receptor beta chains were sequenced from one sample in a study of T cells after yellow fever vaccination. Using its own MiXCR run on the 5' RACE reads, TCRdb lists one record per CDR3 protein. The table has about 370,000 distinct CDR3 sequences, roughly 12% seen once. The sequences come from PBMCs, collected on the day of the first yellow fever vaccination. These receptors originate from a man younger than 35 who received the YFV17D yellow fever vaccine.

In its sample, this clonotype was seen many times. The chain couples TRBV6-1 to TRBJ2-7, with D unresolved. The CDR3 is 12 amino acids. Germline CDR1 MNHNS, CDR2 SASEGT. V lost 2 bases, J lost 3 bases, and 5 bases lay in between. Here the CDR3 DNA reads TGTGCCAGCAGTGAACTCCGCTACGAGCAGTACGTC. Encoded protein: CASSELRYEQYV.

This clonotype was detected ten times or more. CDR3 coding DNA: TGTGCCACCAGTGATAATTCAGAGGGGGCTAGGGAGCAGTTCTTC. This translates into CATSDNSEGAREQFF. V gene TRBV24-1 combines with J gene TRBJ2-1; 7 bases are shared with TRBD1. This CDR3 region has 15 residues. Germline CDR1 is KGHDR and CDR2 is SFDVKD. Germline trimming cut 3 bases from V and 10 bases from J; bases unmatched to any gene: 11.

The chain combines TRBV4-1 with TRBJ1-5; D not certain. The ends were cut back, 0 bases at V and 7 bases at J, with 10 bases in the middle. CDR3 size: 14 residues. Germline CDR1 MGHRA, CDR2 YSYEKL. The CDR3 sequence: CASSQDHLEQPQHF. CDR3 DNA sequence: TGCGCCAGCAGCCAAGACCACCTCGAGCAGCCCCAGCATTTT.

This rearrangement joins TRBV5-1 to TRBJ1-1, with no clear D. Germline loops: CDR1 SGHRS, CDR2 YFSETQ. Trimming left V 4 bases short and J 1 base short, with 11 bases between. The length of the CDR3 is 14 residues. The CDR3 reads CASSPLSGNTEAFF. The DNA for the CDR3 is TGCGCCAGCAGCCCTCTAAGCGGGAACACTGAAGCTTTCTTT.

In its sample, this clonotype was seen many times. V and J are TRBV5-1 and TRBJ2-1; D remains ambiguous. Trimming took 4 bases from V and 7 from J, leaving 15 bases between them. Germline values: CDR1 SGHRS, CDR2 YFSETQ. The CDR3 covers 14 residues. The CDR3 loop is CASSPEVVGNEQFF. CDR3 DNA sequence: TGCGCCAGCAGCCCAGAGGTAGTGGGAAATGAGCAGTTCTTC. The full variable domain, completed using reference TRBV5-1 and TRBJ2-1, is KAGVTQTPRYLIKTRGQQVTLSCSPISGHRSVSWYQQTPGQGLQFLFEYFSETQRNKGNFPGRFSGRQFSNSRSEMNVSTLELGDSALYLCASSPEVVGNEQFFGPGTRLTVL.